Sequencing of this T cell receptor (beta chain) was carried out in a study of cytomegalovirus exposure and HLA in healthy donors. The PCR used 60 Vbeta and 13 Jbeta primers. The method was immunoSEQ multiplex PCR; TCRdb's version includes in-frame clones alone and lacks a portion of them. The sample holds about 160,000 clones; around 69% are singletons and the top ten take under 1.5%. The specimen was PBMCs. The sequence derives from a man in his 60s in good health and CMV-seronegative.

The CDR3 bases are TGTGCCAGCCACAAAGATACTGGAAACACCATATATTTT. This encodes CASHKDTGNTIYF. V gene TRBV7-9 combines with J gene TRBJ1-3; D remains unclear. Trimming removed 8 bases at V and 2 bases at J, with 10 bases between. The CDR3 sequence is 13 residues long. Per germline, CDR1 SEHNR and CDR2 FQNEAQ (reference sequence).